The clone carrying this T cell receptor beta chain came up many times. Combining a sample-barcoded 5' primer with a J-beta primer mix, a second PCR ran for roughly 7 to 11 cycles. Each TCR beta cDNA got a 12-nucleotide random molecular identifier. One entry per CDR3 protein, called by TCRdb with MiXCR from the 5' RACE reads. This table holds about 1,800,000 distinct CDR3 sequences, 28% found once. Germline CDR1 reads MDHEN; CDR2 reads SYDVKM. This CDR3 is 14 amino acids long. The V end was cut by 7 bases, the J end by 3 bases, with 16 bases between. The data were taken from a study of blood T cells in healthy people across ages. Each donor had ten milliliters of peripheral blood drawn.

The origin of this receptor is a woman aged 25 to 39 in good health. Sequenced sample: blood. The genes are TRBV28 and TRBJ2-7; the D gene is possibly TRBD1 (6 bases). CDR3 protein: CASTLPGTIYEQYF. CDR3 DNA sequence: TGTGCCAGCACGCTGCCTGGGACAATCTACGAGCAGTACTTC.